This T cell receptor (beta chain) was obtained from a study of blood T cell repertoires in COVID-19. TCRdb's copy holds only in-frame clones and misses some; the assay was immunoSEQ multiplex PCR. The sample consists of 150,000 or so clones, roughly four fifths of them appearing once. The CDR3 is 14 residues long. The germline CDR1 and CDR2 sequences are MNHEY and SVGAGI. V was pared by 6 bases and J by 0 bases, with 9 bases between. The study drew participants aged about 18 to 95 years from roughly 25 US areas. A few counts support this clone. The source is a man over 45 who had recovered from COVID-19. The sample consisted of PBMCs or T cells enriched from blood (not recorded which). The V call is TRBV6-5, the J call TRBJ1-3; no reliable D call. CDR3 bases: TGTGCCAGCAGCCGAGGGATCTCTGGAAACACCATATATTTT. As protein: CASSRGISGNTIYF.